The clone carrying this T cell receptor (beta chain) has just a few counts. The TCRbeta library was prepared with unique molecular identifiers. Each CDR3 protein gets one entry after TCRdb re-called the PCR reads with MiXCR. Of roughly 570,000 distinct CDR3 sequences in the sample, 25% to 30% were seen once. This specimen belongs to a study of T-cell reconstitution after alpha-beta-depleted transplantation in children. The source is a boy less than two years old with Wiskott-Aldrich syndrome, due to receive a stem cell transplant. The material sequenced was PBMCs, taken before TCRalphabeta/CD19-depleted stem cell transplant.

The CDR3 nucleotides are TGCAGTGCTGCAGCTTCCGGGGGCTCCTACGAGCAGTACTTC. This translates into CSAAASGGSYEQYF. The chain recombines TRBV20-1 with TRBJ2-7; possibly TRBD2 for D (6 bases). V was pared by 5 bases and J by 0 bases, with 14 bases between. The CDR3 is 14 amino acids. Looked up from germline, CDR1 is DFQATT and CDR2 is SNEGSKA (reference sequence).